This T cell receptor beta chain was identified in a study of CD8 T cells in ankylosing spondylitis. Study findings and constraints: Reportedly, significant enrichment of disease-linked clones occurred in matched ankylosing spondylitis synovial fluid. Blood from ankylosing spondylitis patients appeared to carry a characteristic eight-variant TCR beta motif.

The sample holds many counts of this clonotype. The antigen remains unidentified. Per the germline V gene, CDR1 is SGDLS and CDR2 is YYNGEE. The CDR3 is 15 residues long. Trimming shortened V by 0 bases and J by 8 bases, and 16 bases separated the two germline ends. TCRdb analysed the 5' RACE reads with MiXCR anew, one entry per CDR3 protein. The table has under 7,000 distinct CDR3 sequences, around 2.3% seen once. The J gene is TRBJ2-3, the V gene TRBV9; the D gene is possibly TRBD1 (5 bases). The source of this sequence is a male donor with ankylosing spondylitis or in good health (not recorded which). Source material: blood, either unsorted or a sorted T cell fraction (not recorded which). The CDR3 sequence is CASSVVQGGRVTQYF. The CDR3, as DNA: TGTGCCAGCAGCGTAGTCCAGGGCGGCCGCGTTACGCAGTATTTT.